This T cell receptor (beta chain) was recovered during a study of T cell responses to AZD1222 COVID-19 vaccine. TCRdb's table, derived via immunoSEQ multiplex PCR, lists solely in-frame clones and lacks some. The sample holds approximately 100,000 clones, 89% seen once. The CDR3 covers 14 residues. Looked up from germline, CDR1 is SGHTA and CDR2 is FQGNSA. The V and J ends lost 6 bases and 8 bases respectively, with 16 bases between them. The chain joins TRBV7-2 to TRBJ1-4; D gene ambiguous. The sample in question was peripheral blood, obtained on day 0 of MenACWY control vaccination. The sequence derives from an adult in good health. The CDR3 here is CASSQMVNGEKLFF. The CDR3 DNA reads TGTGCCAGCAGTCAGATGGTAAATGGGGAAAAACTGTTTTTT. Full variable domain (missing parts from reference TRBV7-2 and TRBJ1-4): GAGVSQSPSNKVTEKGKDVELRCDPISGHTALYWYRQSLGQGLEFLIYFQGNSAPDKSGLPSDRFSAERTGGSVSTLTIQRTQQEDSAVYLCASSQMVNGEKLFFGSGTQLSVL.